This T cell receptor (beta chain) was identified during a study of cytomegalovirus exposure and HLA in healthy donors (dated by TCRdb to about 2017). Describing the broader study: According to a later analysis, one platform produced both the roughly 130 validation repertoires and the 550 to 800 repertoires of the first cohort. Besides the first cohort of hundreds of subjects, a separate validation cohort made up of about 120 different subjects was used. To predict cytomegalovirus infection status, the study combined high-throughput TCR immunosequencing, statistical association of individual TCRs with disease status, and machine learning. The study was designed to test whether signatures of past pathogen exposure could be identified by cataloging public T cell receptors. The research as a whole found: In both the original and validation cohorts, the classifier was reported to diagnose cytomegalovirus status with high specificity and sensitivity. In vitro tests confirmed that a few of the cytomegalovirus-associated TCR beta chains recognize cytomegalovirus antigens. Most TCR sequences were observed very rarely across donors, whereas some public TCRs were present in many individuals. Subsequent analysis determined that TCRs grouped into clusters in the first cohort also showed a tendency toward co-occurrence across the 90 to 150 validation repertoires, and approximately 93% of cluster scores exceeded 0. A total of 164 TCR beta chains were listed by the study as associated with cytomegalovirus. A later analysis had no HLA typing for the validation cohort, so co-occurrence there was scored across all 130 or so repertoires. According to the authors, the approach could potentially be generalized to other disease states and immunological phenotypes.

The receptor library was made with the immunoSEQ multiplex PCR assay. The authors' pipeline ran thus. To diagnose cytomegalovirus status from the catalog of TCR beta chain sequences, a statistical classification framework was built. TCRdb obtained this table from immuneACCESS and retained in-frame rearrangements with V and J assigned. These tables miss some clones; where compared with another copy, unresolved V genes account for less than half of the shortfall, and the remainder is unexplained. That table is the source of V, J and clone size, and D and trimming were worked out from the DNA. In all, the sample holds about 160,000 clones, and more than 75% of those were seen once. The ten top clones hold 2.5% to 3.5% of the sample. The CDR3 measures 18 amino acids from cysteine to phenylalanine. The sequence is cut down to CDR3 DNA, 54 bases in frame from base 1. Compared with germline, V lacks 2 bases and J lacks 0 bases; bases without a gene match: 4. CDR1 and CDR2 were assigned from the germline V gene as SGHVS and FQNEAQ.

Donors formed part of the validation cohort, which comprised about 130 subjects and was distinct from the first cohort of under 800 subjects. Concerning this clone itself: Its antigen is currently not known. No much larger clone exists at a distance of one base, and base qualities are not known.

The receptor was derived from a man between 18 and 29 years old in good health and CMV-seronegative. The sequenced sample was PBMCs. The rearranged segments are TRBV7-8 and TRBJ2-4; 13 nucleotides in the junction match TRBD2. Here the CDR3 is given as CASSLTTSGGLAKNIQYF. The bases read TGTGCCAGCAGCTTAACGACTAGCGGGGGGCTAGCCAAAAACATTCAGTACTTC.